This entry lists 2 T cell receptor beta chains sequenced from one sample in a study of blood T cell repertoires in COVID-19. TCRdb keeps only in-frame clones here, not all; method: immunoSEQ multiplex PCR. In the table there are some 21,000 clones, approximately 81% of which are singletons. Specimen: peripheral blood. All receptors come from a man between 35 and 55 years old with acute or convalescent COVID-19.

The chain is built from TRBV3-1 (or the pseudogene TRBV3-2) and TRBJ1-2; D gene unclear. This CDR3 has 13 residues. Trimming cost V 4 bases and J 0 bases, with 6 bases left between them. Germline V CDR1 and CDR2: LGHDT, YNNKEL (reference sequence). The CDR3 sequence is CASSRGANYGYTF. The CDR3 DNA follows: TGTGCCAGCAGCCGGGGAGCTAACTATGGCTACACCTTC.

The rearrangement uses TRBV11-2 and TRBJ2-5, with 7 bases that match TRBD2. The CDR3 consists of 14 residues. Germline CDR1 reads SGHAT; CDR2 reads FQNNGV. V shed 3 bases and J 0 bases; nucleotides not matched to a gene: 1. CDR3 coding DNA: TGTGCCAGCAGCTTTGCGGGGGACCAAGAGACCCAGTACTTC. It translates to CASSFAGDQETQYF.